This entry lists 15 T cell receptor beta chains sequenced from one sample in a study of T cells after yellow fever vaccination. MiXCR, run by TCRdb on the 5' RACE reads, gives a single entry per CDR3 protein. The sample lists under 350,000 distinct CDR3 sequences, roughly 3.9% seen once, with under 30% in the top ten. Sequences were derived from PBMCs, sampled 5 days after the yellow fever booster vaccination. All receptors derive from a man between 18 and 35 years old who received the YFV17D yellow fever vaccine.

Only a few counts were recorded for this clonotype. Here the CDR3 reads CASSFGDRNNEKLFF. The CDR3 DNA sequence: TGTGCCAGCAGTTTCGGCGACAGGAACAATGAAAAACTGTTTTTT. This chain uses TRBV12-3 or TRBV12-4 with TRBJ1-4; D may be TRBD1 (6 bases). Trimming left V 3 bases short and J 5 bases short, with 13 bases between. There are 15 residues in the CDR3.

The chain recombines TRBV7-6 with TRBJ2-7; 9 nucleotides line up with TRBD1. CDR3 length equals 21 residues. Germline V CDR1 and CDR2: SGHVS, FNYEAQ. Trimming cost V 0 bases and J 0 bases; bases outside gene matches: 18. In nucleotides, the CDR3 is TGTGCCAGCAGCTTAGCCGCCCCGGGACAGGGTCCCTACCTGGGCTCCTACGAGCAGTACTTC. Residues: CASSLAAPGQGPYLGSYEQYF.

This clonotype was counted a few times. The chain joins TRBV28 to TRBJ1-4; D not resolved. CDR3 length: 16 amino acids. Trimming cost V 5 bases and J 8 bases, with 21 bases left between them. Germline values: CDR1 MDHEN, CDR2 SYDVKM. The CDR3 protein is CASSQTGTSGREKLFF. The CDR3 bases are TGTGCCAGCAGTCAGACCGGTACATCGGGAAGGGAAAAACTGTTTTTT.

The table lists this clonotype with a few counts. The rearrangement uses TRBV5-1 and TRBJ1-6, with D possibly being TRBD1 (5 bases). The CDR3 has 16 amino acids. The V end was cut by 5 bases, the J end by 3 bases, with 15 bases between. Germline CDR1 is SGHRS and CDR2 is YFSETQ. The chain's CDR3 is CASRLGTADYNSPLHF. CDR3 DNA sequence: TGCGCCAGCAGGTTAGGGACGGCCGACTATAATTCACCCCTCCACTTT.

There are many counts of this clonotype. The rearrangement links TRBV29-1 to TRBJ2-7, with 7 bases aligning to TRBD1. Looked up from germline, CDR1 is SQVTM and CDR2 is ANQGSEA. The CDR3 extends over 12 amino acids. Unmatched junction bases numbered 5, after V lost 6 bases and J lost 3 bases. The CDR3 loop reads CSVTGTDYEQYF. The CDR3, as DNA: TGCAGCGTCACCGGGACAGACTACGAGCAGTACTTC.

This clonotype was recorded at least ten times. CDR3 nucleotide sequence: TGTGCCAGCAGCCAACATGGGAGGGGAGCGTACGAGCAGTACTTC. It encodes CASSQHGRGAYEQYF. This chain links TRBV3-1 with TRBJ2-7; 7 bases are shared with TRBD2. The V and J ends lost 2 bases and 4 bases, in that order; junction bases with no gene match: 8. CDR3 length: 15 amino acids. Germline-derived CDR1 and CDR2 are LGHDT and YNNKEL (reference sequence).

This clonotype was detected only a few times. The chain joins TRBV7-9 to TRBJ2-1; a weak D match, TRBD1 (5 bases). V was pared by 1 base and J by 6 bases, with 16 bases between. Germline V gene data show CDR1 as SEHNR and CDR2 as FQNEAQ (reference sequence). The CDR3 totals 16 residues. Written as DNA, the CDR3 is TGTGCCAGCAGCTTAGTTGTGGGGCGGACCAGCAATGAGCAGTTCTTC. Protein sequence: CASSLVVGRTSNEQFF.

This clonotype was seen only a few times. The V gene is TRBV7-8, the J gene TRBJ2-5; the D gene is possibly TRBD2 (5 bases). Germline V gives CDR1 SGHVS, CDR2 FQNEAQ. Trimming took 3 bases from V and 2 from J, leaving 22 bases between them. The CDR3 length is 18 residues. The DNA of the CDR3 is TGTGCCAGCAGCTTGGAGTTCGTACGGGGAAGAATTCAAGAGACCCAGTACTTC. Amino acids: CASSLEFVRGRIQETQYF.

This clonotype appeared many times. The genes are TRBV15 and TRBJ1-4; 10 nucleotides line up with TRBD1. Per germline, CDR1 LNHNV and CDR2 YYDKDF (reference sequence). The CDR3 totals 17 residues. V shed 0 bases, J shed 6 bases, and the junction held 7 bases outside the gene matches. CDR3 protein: CATSRDLGQGFDEKLFF. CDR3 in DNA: TGTGCCACCAGCAGAGATTTGGGACAGGGGTTCGATGAAAAACTGTTTTTT.

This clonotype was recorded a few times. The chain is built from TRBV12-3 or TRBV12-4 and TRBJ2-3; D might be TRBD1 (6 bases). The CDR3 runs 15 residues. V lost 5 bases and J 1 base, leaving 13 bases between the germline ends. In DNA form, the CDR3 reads TGTGCCAGCAGTATCAGGGGAGAGGGCACAGATACGCAGTATTTT. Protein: CASSIRGEGTDTQYF.

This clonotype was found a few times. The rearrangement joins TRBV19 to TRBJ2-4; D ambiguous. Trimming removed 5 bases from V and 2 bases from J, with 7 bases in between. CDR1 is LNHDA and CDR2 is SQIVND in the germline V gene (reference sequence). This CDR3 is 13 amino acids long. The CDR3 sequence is CASSAGSKNIQYF. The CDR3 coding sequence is TGTGCCAGTAGTGCCGGGTCCAAAAACATTCAGTACTTC.

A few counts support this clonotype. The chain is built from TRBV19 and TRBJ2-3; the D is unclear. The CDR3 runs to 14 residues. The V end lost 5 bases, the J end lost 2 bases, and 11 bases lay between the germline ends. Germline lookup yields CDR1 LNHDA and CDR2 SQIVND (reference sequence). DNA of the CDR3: TGTGCCAGTAGTCCAGGCCCCATCACAGATACGCAGTATTTT. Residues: CASSPGPITDTQYF.

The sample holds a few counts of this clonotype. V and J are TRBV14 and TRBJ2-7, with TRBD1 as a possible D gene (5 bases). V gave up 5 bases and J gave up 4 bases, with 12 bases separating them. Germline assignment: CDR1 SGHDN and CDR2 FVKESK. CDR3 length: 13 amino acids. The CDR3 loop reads CASSYSTAYEQYV. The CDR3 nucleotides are TGTGCCAGCAGCTATTCGACAGCTTACGAGCAGTACGTC.

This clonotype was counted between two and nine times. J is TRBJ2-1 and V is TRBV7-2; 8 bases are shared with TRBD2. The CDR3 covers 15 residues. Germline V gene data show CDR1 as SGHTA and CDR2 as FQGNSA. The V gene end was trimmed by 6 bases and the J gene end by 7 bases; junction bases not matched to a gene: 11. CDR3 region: CASRERGRPNNEQFF. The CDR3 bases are TGTGCCAGCAGGGAGCGGGGGCGCCCTAATAATGAGCAGTTCTTC.

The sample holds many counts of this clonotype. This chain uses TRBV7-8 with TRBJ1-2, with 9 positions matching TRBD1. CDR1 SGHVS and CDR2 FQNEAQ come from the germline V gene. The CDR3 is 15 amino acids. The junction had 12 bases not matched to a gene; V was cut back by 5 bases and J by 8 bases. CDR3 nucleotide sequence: TGTGCCAGCAGCCTAGACCGGGACAGGGCTTACGGCTACACCTTC. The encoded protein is CASSLDRDRAYGYTF.